The 29 T cell receptor beta chains presented below share a single source sample, sequenced in a study of T cell clonotyping in hematopoietic cell transplantation. Method: immunoSEQ multiplex PCR; TCRdb's copy keeps in-frame clones and lacks some. The sample records some 30,000 clones, around nine tenths being singletons. The sequences come from PBMCs, collected 100 days after allogeneic stem cell transplant. All receptors come from a female patient aged 45 to 65 who had an allogeneic stem cell transplant from a related donor, so the T cells may come from the graft donor. Some clones in this sample may be carry-over from other donors' samples.

This clone was counted a single time. This rearrangement joins TRBV11-2 to TRBJ2-3; a weak D match, TRBD2 (5 bases). Trimming removed 6 bases at V and 6 bases at J, with 16 bases between. Looked up from germline, CDR1 is SGHAT and CDR2 is FQNNGV. The CDR3 covers 14 residues. The CDR3 DNA reads as TGTGCCAGCAGTCATACTAGTACTGCGGATACGCAGTATTTT. Protein product: CASSHTSTADTQYF.

The chain has TRBV5-1 and TRBJ2-7; D perhaps matches TRBD2 (6 bases). This CDR3 spans 14 amino acids. The V gene lost 0 bases and the J gene lost 6 bases, with 13 bases spanning the gap. CDR1 and CDR2 from the germline V gene are SGHRS and YFSETQ. CDR3 bases: TGCGCCAGCAGCTTGGAGTGGGAGGATGGCGAGCAGTACTTC. Translating gives CASSLEWEDGEQYF.

The chain combines TRBV28 with TRBJ1-1; D is unresolved. This CDR3 contains 14 residues. Trimming shortened V by 7 bases and J by 1 base, and 13 bases separated the two germline ends. Germline CDR1 MDHEN, CDR2 SYDVKM. CDR3 bases: TGTGCCAGCACCTACCCCCCGGAGAACACTGAAGCTTTCTTT. It is translated as CASTYPPENTEAFF.

The chain employs TRBV2 and TRBJ2-2, with D possibly being TRBD2 (6 bases). The CDR3 is made up of 13 amino acids. Trimming removed 8 bases at V and 5 bases at J, with 12 bases between. Germline V gene lookup returns CDR1 SNHLY and CDR2 FYNNEI. The CDR3 region is CASSLTRTGELFF. In DNA form, the CDR3 reads TGTGCCAGCTCCTTGACTAGGACCGGGGAGCTGTTTTTT.

This chain connects TRBV25-1 to TRBJ2-7; no definite D call. Germline CDR1 is MGHDK and CDR2 is SYGVNS. Trimming cost V 2 bases and J 4 bases, with 15 bases left between them. The CDR3 extends over 15 amino acids. For the CDR3, the DNA is TGTGCCAGCAGTGAAATTGGCCTATCTGGGTACGAGCAGTACTTC. As protein: CASSEIGLSGYEQYF.

The rearrangement links TRBV6-1 to TRBJ2-1, with TRBD2 as a possible D gene (6 bases). Deletions cut 2 bases from V and 7 bases from J, with 9 bases between. The CDR3 covers 13 residues. Germline V CDR1 and CDR2: MNHNS, SASEGT. The CDR3 region has the DNA TGTGCCAGCAGTGAATGGAGGGTTAATGAGCAGTTCTTC. Its protein is CASSEWRVNEQFF.

The chain carries TRBV5-1 and TRBJ1-3; possibly TRBD1 for D (6 bases). The CDR3 sequence is 15 residues long. Germline V lookup: CDR1 SGHRS, CDR2 YFSETQ. V was trimmed by 0 bases and J by 4 bases, leaving 11 bases between them. The CDR3 nucleotides read TGCGCCAGCAGCTTGGCCAGGGGTCCAGGAAACACCATATATTTT. Translating it yields CASSLARGPGNTIYF.

This chain connects TRBV11-2 to TRBJ2-7; TRBD1 aligns across 8 bases. CDR3 length: 17 residues. CDR1 and CDR2 from the germline V gene are SGHAT and FQNNGV. V lost 5 bases and J lost 0; bases outside the gene matches: 12. CDR3 bases: TGTGCCAGCAGCGTAAACCAGGGACAGGCGAGCTCCTACGAGCAGTACTTC. As protein: CASSVNQGQASSYEQYF.

The chain combines TRBV20-1 with TRBJ2-1; D may correspond to TRBD1 or TRBD2 (5 bases each). The V end was cut by 5 bases, the J end by 10 bases, with 12 bases between. The CDR3 has 11 residues. From germline, CDR1 is DFQATT and CDR2 SNEGSKA (reference sequence). CDR3 sequence: CSARRDPEQFF. CDR3 DNA: TGCAGTGCTCGCCGGGACCCAGAGCAGTTCTTC.

The CDR3 region has the DNA TGTGCCAGCGGCCGGGACACCAACTATGGCTACACCTTC. Protein sequence: CASGRDTNYGYTF. J is TRBJ1-2 and V is TRBV2, with a possible D match to TRBD1 (6 bases). The germline V gene encodes CDR1 SNHLY and CDR2 FYNNEI. Between the trimmed V and J ends, which lost 8 bases and 2 bases, there was a span of 12 bases. CDR3 length: 13 residues.

This chain links TRBV7-3 with TRBJ2-2; D possibly matches TRBD1 or TRBD2 (5 bases each). Trimming left V 5 bases short and J 6 bases short, with 13 bases between. Germline lookup yields CDR1 SGHTA and CDR2 FQGTGA. The CDR3 contains 14 residues. CDR3 loop: CASSRDPWAGELFF. The CDR3, as DNA: TGTGCCAGCAGCCGGGACCCCTGGGCCGGGGAGCTGTTTTTT.

This chain connects TRBV9 to TRBJ2-5; TRBD1 aligns across 8 bases. Germline V gene lookup returns CDR1 SGDLS and CDR2 YYNGEE. J gave up 9 bases and V 0 bases, and 7 bases lay outside the gene matches. CDR3 length: 14 amino acids. The CDR3 reads CASSVEGQDQAQYF. In DNA form, the CDR3 reads TGTGCCAGCAGCGTAGAGGGACAGGACCAGGCCCAGTACTTC. The whole variable domain, remainder taken from reference TRBV9 and TRBJ2-5, is DSGVTQTPKHLITATGQRVTLRCSPRSGDLSVYWYQQSLDQGLQFLIQYYNGEERAKGNILERFSAQQFPDLHSELNLSSLELGDSALYFCASSVEGQDQAQYFGPGTRLLVL.

The V gene is TRBV2, the J gene TRBJ1-1, with TRBD1 as a possible D gene (5 bases). Germline CDR1 reads SNHLY; CDR2 reads FYNNEI. The CDR3 has 14 amino acids. Trimming removed 8 bases from V and 3 bases from J, with 16 bases in between. The chain's CDR3 is CASQDRLSDTEAFF. DNA for the CDR3: TGTGCCAGCCAAGACAGACTTTCTGACACTGAAGCTTTCTTT.

The chain is built from TRBV5-1 and TRBJ1-1, with 7 nucleotides matching TRBD1. Germline CDR1 is SGHRS and CDR2 is YFSETQ. The V and J ends lost 4 bases and 0 bases, in that order; junction bases with no gene match: 6. The CDR3 is made up of 15 amino acids. The CDR3 spells CASSGGDSLNTEAFF. CDR3 bases: TGCGCCAGCAGCGGCGGGGACAGCCTGAACACTGAAGCTTTCTTT. Full variable domain (outside the CDR3, taken from reference TRBV5-1 and TRBJ1-1): KAGVTQTPRYLIKTRGQQVTLSCSPISGHRSVSWYQQTPGQGLQFLFEYFSETQRNKGNFPGRFSGRQFSNSRSEMNVSTLELGDSALYLCASSGGDSLNTEAFFGQGTRLTVV.

The V gene is TRBV6-5, the J gene TRBJ1-6, with a possible D match to TRBD1 (6 bases). Trimming left V 0 bases short and J 9 bases short, with 12 bases between. Germline loops: CDR1 MNHEY, CDR2 SVGAGI. CDR3 length: 15 amino acids. The CDR3 DNA follows: TGTGCCAGCAGTTACTCGACCAGGGGAAGTTCACCCCTCCACTTT. The encoded protein is CASSYSTRGSSPLHF.

The DNA for the CDR3 is TGTGCTTTGGTGAGCGGCACCGGGGAGCTGTTTTTT. Its translation is CALVSGTGELFF. This rearrangement joins TRBV5-4 to TRBJ2-2; TRBD2 is a possible D gene (5 bases). The CDR3 contains 12 residues. CDR1 is SGHNT, CDR2 YYREEE, per germline (reference sequence).

This chain uses TRBV6-5 with TRBJ2-2, with D tentatively TRBD1 (5 bases). The germline V gene encodes CDR1 MNHEY and CDR2 SVGAGI. CDR3 length equals 14 residues. V shed 2 bases and J shed 8 bases, with 12 bases lying between them. CDR3 bases: TGTGCCAGCAGTTACCCCTCGTACAGGGGGGAGCTGTTTTTT. As protein: CASSYPSYRGELFF.

The chain couples TRBV4-1 to TRBJ2-3; 9 bases are a match to TRBD1. Germline-derived CDR1 and CDR2 are MGHRA and YSYEKL. V shed 4 bases, J shed 2 bases, and the junction held 13 bases outside the gene matches. This CDR3 contains 18 residues. For the CDR3, the DNA is TGCGCCAGCAGCCTCTTCTTTTCGGGACAGGGACTCACAGATACGCAGTATTTT. It translates to CASSLFFSGQGLTDTQYF.

The V gene is TRBV6-1, the J gene TRBJ2-7; possibly TRBD1 for D (6 bases). The V gene's germline CDR1 is MNHNS and CDR2 SASEGT. V lost 7 bases and J 0 bases, leaving 13 bases between the germline ends. The CDR3 has 14 amino acids. For the CDR3, the DNA is TGTGCCAGCACCCGAAGGGGGTCCTCCTACGAGCAGTACTTC. Amino acids: CASTRRGSSYEQYF.

This clone appeared a single time. J is TRBJ1-2 and V is TRBV7-9; TRBD1 matches 8 bases. CDR1 and CDR2 (germline): SEHNR, FQNEAQ (reference sequence). The V segment lost 4 bases and the J segment 7 bases; nucleotides outside the gene matches: 8. The CDR3 loop spans 14 amino acids. The CDR3 here is CASSSYQGALGYTF. In nucleotides, the CDR3 is TGTGCCAGCAGCTCGTACCAGGGGGCGCTTGGCTACACCTTC. Combining the CDR3 with reference TRBV7-9 and TRBJ1-2 gives the whole variable domain DTGVSQNPRHKITKRGQNVTFRCDPISEHNRLYWYRQTLGQGPEFLTYFQNEAQLEKSRLLSDRFSAERPKGSFSTLEIQRTEQGDSAMYLCASSSYQGALGYTFGSGTRLTVV.

The rearrangement joins TRBV5-1 to TRBJ2-3, with 8 bases aligning to TRBD1. The trim removed 4 bases at V and 6 bases at J, leaving 10 bases unmatched. The CDR3 totals 15 residues. From germline, CDR1 is SGHRS and CDR2 YFSETQ. This CDR3 is CASSRDRGIEDTQYF. The CDR3 DNA is TGCGCCAGCAGCCGAGACAGGGGTATTGAGGATACGCAGTATTTT.

The rearrangement joins TRBV25-1 to TRBJ1-2, with D unclear. There are 13 residues in the CDR3. Trimming took off 3 bases at V and 4 bases at J, with 9 bases between the two ends. Germline lookup yields CDR1 MGHDK and CDR2 SYGVNS. The CDR3 loop is CASSDFGGYGYTF. CDR3 DNA: TGTGCCAGCAGTGACTTCGGAGGCTATGGCTACACCTTC.

The CDR3 sequence: CASSLGGNWGEKLFF. The CDR3 DNA reads as TGTGCCAGCAGCTTAGGTGGGAACTGGGGTGAAAAACTGTTTTTT. The rearrangement links TRBV11-2 to TRBJ1-4; D call uncertain. The CDR3 extends over 15 amino acids. Germline V lookup: CDR1 SGHAT, CDR2 FQNNGV. Trimming stripped 1 base from V and 7 bases from J, with 13 bases between.

CDR3 DNA: TGTGCCAGCAGTCAAGGGGGATCTGAAGCTTTCTTT. Encoded protein: CASSQGGSEAFF. This chain joins TRBV27 and TRBJ1-1, with D perhaps TRBD1 (6 bases). The CDR3 extends over 12 amino acids. Germline V CDR1 and CDR2: MNHEY, SMNVEV (reference sequence). V lost 5 bases to trimming and J lost 6 bases, with 10 bases between them.

The count of this clone is one. The chain combines TRBV5-1 with TRBJ2-1, with a weak D call TRBD2 (7 bases). V lost 3 bases to trimming and J lost 6 bases, with 13 bases between them. Germline CDR1 reads SGHRS; CDR2 reads YFSETQ. CDR3 length equals 14 residues. The CDR3 loop is CASSWGGGINEQFF. CDR3 coding DNA: TGCGCCAGCAGCTGGGGAGGGGGGATCAATGAGCAGTTCTTC.

This rearrangement joins TRBV6-1 to TRBJ2-7; D is unclear. Trimming shortened V by 7 bases and J by 0 bases, and 16 bases separated the two germline ends. CDR1 and CDR2 (germline): MNHNS, SASEGT. The CDR3 has 15 amino acids. In nucleotides, the CDR3 is TGTGCCAGCATCCTTACTCCTTCGAGCTCCTACGAGCAGTACTTC. As protein: CASILTPSSSYEQYF.

The chain combines TRBV5-4 with TRBJ2-5; D unclear. Trimming took 7 bases from V and 1 from J, leaving 8 bases between them. The germline CDR1 and CDR2 sequences are SGHNT and YYREEE (reference sequence). This CDR3 spans 12 amino acids. CDR3 loop: CASSPSQETQYF. The CDR3 DNA follows: TGTGCCAGCTCGCCCAGCCAAGAGACCCAGTACTTC.

This chain's CDR3 is CASSLGPNTQYF. The CDR3 coding sequence is TGTGCCAGCAGCTTAGGACCTAATACGCAGTATTTT. V is TRBV13 and J is TRBJ2-3; D uncertain. Trimming pared 0 bases from V and 7 bases from J, leaving 5 bases between. The germline CDR1 and CDR2 sequences are PRHDT and FYEKMQ (reference sequence). This CDR3 is 12 amino acids long.

In this sample, this clone turned up once. The rearrangement uses TRBV5-1 and TRBJ1-4; the D gene is possibly TRBD1 (6 bases). V shed 0 bases and J shed 0 bases, with 6 bases lying between them. This CDR3 has 15 amino acids. Germline assignment: CDR1 SGHRS and CDR2 YFSETQ. The CDR3 DNA is TGCGCCAGCAGCTTGGGGACAGCAACTAATGAAAAACTGTTTTTT. It translates to CASSLGTATNEKLFF.